This T cell receptor beta chain was identified in a study of blood T cell repertoires in COVID-19. Study details: From the United States, Italy and Spain came samples of acute and convalescent COVID-19. T cells, B-cell-depleted T cells, or PBMCs provided the cDNA or gDNA that served as material.

In the authors' workflow: Using reference gene primer amplification, nucleated cell counts were estimated. Only in-frame clones appear in the TCRdb table, and some are missing; sequencing was by immunoSEQ multiplex PCR. The DNA was the basis for D and trimming; V, J and clone size are from that table. The repertoire holds 150,000 to 200,000 clones, with roughly 90% as singletons. The germline gives CDR1 LGHNA, CDR2 YSLEER. This CDR3 is built from 16 residues. V was cut by 0 bases and J by 0 bases, with 9 bases left in between. The sequenced sample was peripheral blood. V and J are TRBV4-3 and TRBJ1-5; D is unresolved. The clonotype originates from a woman between 45 and 60 years old with acute or convalescent COVID-19. CDR3 amino acids: CASSQEAGYSNQPQHF. As DNA, the CDR3 is TGCGCCAGCAGCCAAGAAGCGGGATATAGCAATCAGCCCCAGCATTTT.